The rows below give T cell receptor beta chains drawn from one sample of a study of early T cells in non-severe SARS-CoV-2 infection. TCRdb re-called the 5' RACE reads through MiXCR, storing one row per CDR3 protein. The data show some 85,000 distinct CDR3 sequences, roughly 13% seen once. The sequenced sample consisted of whole blood. The receptor source for this set is an adult who was a healthcare worker with PCR-confirmed SARS-CoV-2 infection or an uninfected control (not recorded which). Both conserved end residues are part of each CDR3. Each record gives: J gene, clone size, D gene, V gene, CDR3 length, CDR3 protein, CDR3 DNA. A D gene is named only where the DNA matches it firmly. The size of a clone is reported for some rows only, either as once, few or many, or as a class for expanded clones.

j_call: TRBJ2-2
clone_size: many
d_call: .
v_call: TRBV4-3
cdr3_length: 12
cdr3_aa: CASSQGTGELFF
cdr3_nt: TGCGCCAGCAGCCAGGGAACCGGGGAGCTGTTTTTT

j_call: TRBJ1-2
clone_size: .
d_call: .
v_call: TRBV4-3
cdr3_length: 16
cdr3_aa: CASSQARGRGRYGYTF
cdr3_nt: TGCGCCAGCAGCCAAGCCCGGGGAAGGGGCAGATATGGCTACACCTTC

j_call: TRBJ2-5
clone_size: .
d_call: .
v_call: TRBV6-4
cdr3_length: 14
cdr3_aa: CASKNRSDEETQYF
cdr3_nt: TGTGCCAGCAAGAATAGAAGCGACGAAGAGACCCAGTACTTC

j_call: TRBJ1-2
clone_size: few
d_call: .
v_call: TRBV20-1
cdr3_length: 14
cdr3_aa: CSANGWGINYGYTF
cdr3_nt: TGCAGTGCTAACGGGTGGGGCATTAACTATGGCTACACCTTC

j_call: TRBJ2-3
clone_size: many
d_call: .
v_call: TRBV12-3/TRBV12-4
cdr3_length: 14
cdr3_aa: CASSRASSTDTQYF
cdr3_nt: TGTGCCAGCAGCCGAGCCTCTAGCACAGATACGCAGTATTTT

j_call: TRBJ1-2
clone_size: many
d_call: .
v_call: TRBV4-3
cdr3_length: 15
cdr3_aa: CASSQDQDGPWGYTF
cdr3_nt: TGCGCCAGCAGCCAAGATCAAGACGGCCCCTGGGGCTACACCTTC

j_call: TRBJ1-1
clone_size: many
d_call: .
v_call: TRBV20-1
cdr3_length: 13
cdr3_aa: CSARGGVNTEAFF
cdr3_nt: TGCAGTGCTCGCGGGGGGGTGAACACTGAAGCTTTCTTT

j_call: TRBJ1-1
clone_size: many
d_call: TRBD1
v_call: TRBV4-2
cdr3_length: 16
cdr3_aa: CASSHTLDRGLTEAFF
cdr3_nt: TGTGCCAGCAGCCATACACTCGACAGGGGACTTACTGAAGCTTTCTTT

j_call: TRBJ1-5
clone_size: few
d_call: .
v_call: TRBV19
cdr3_length: 14
cdr3_aa: CASTWGDSNQPQHF
cdr3_nt: TGTGCCAGTACCTGGGGGGATAGCAATCAGCCCCAGCATTTT

j_call: TRBJ2-3
clone_size: many
d_call: .
v_call: TRBV6-5
cdr3_length: 14
cdr3_aa: CASSYVEGADTQYF
cdr3_nt: TGTGCCAGCAGTTACGTGGAAGGGGCAGATACGCAGTATTTT

j_call: TRBJ2-3
clone_size: .
d_call: TRBD1
v_call: TRBV29-1
cdr3_length: 16
cdr3_aa: CSVGRDRGRKGDTQYF
cdr3_nt: TGCAGCGTTGGCCGAGACAGGGGGCGCAAAGGAGATACGCAGTATTTT

j_call: TRBJ1-5
clone_size: .
d_call: .
v_call: TRBV5-4
cdr3_length: 14
cdr3_aa: CASSSDGGDQPQHF
cdr3_nt: TGTGCCAGCAGCTCCGACGGAGGGGATCAGCCCCAGCATTTT

j_call: TRBJ1-1
clone_size: many
d_call: TRBD1
v_call: TRBV30
cdr3_length: 17
cdr3_aa: CAWGKGQGPEWGTEAFF
cdr3_nt: TGTGCCTGGGGTAAAGGACAGGGGCCGGAGTGGGGCACTGAAGCTTTCTTT

j_call: TRBJ1-1
clone_size: .
d_call: .
v_call: TRBV4-2
cdr3_length: 14
cdr3_aa: CASSQVEASTEAFF
cdr3_nt: TGTGCCAGCAGCCAAGTAGAGGCCAGCACTGAAGCTTTCTTT

j_call: TRBJ1-1
clone_size: many
d_call: .
v_call: TRBV7-3
cdr3_length: 13
cdr3_aa: CASSGGTGTEAFF
cdr3_nt: TGTGCCAGCAGCGGCGGGACGGGCACTGAAGCTTTCTTT

j_call: TRBJ2-7
clone_size: many
d_call: .
v_call: TRBV29-1
cdr3_length: 13
cdr3_aa: CSVVLPGVYEQYF
cdr3_nt: TGCAGCGTTGTTCTCCCCGGAGTCTACGAGCAGTACTTC

j_call: TRBJ1-3
clone_size: .
d_call: .
v_call: TRBV7-9
cdr3_length: 10
cdr3_aa: CASSLHTIYF
cdr3_nt: TGTGCCAGCAGCTTACACACCATATATTTT

j_call: TRBJ1-1
clone_size: many
d_call: .
v_call: TRBV7-9
cdr3_length: 15
cdr3_aa: CASSLGVGGGTEAFF
cdr3_nt: TGTGCCAGCAGCTTAGGGGTAGGAGGGGGCACTGAAGCTTTCTTT

j_call: TRBJ2-3
clone_size: .
d_call: .
v_call: TRBV29-1
cdr3_length: 15
cdr3_aa: CSVDRGTIYTDTQYF
cdr3_nt: TGCAGCGTTGATAGGGGCACAATTTATACAGATACGCAGTATTTT

j_call: TRBJ2-1
clone_size: .
d_call: .
v_call: TRBV7-3
cdr3_length: 15
cdr3_aa: CASSARPGGFNEQFF
cdr3_nt: TGTGCCAGCAGCGCCAGACCTGGGGGGTTCAATGAGCAGTTCTTC

j_call: TRBJ2-2
clone_size: .
d_call: .
v_call: TRBV29-1
cdr3_length: 14
cdr3_aa: CSVEFVQFTGELFF
cdr3_nt: TGCAGCGTGGAGTTTGTGCAGTTCACCGGGGAGCTGTTTTTT

j_call: TRBJ2-7
clone_size: .
d_call: TRBD1
v_call: TRBV12-3/TRBV12-4
cdr3_length: 16
cdr3_aa: CVSSPQTRGNSYVQYF
cdr3_nt: TGTGTCAGCAGTCCTCAAACCAGGGGGAACTCCTACGTGCAGTACTTC